These 13 T cell receptor beta chains came from one sample sequenced in a study of response to subunit inactivated influenza vaccine. TCRdb analysed the RT-PCR reads with MiXCR anew, one entry per CDR3 protein. The sample holds about 180,000 distinct CDR3 sequences, around 9% seen once. The sequenced sample was non-naive T cells sorted from PBMCs, obtained on the day of vaccination. All receptors derive from a man aged 50 or older who received an inactivated influenza vaccine.

This clonotype was seen many times. V gene TRBV10-2 combines with J gene TRBJ2-3; TRBD1 matches 8 bases. In germline, CDR1 is WSHSY, CDR2 SAAADI. The junction had 12 bases not matched to a gene; V was cut back by 8 bases and J by 2 bases. This CDR3 is 16 amino acids long. The CDR3 loop reads CASYPRVTGATDTQYF. As DNA, the CDR3 is TGCGCCAGCTATCCGAGAGTGACAGGGGCCACAGATACGCAGTATTTT.

This clonotype was detected only a few times. The chain carries TRBV29-1 and TRBJ1-1; D may be TRBD1 (5 bases). The CDR3 consists of 14 residues. Trimming stripped 4 bases from V and 4 bases from J, with 16 bases between. Germline V CDR1 and CDR2: SQVTM, ANQGSEA. The CDR3, as DNA: TGCAGCGTTGCACGGGGGTTGTTTGGCACTGAAGCTTTCTTT. It yields the protein CSVARGLFGTEAFF.

This clonotype has only a few counts. The genes are TRBV6-2 or TRBV6-3 and TRBJ2-1; tentative D call: TRBD2 (6 bases). Germline assignment: CDR1 MNHEY and CDR2 SVGEGT. This CDR3 comprises 18 residues. V was pared by 5 bases and J by 5 bases, with 25 bases between. CDR3 sequence: CASSTSGLLGGANNEQFF. CDR3 nucleotide sequence: TGTGCCAGCAGTACCTCGGGGCTGTTGGGGGGAGCGAACAATGAGCAGTTCTTC.

This clonotype was observed many times. The chain recombines TRBV7-3 with TRBJ2-5, with 10 bases lining up with TRBD2. The CDR3 spans 15 residues. In germline, CDR1 is SGHTA, CDR2 FQGTGA. The V segment lost 2 bases and the J segment 5 bases; nucleotides outside the gene matches: 5. The CDR3: CASSLSSGSRETQYF. The CDR3 coding sequence is TGTGCCAGCAGCTTATCTAGCGGGAGTCGGGAGACCCAGTACTTC.

This clonotype has at least ten counts. The rearrangement links TRBV9 to TRBJ1-3; D gene ambiguous. The CDR3 spans 15 residues. V was trimmed by 5 bases and J by 0 bases, leaving 12 bases between them. Germline V gene sequence: CDR1 SGDLS, CDR2 YYNGEE. In DNA form, the CDR3 reads TGTGCCAGCAGTAAACAGCCGTTCTCTGGAAACACCATATATTTT. Protein sequence: CASSKQPFSGNTIYF.

This clonotype was counted only a few times. CDR3 bases: TGTGCCAGCAGTGAAGGGCAGGATCAGCCCCAGCATTTT. This gives the protein CASSEGQDQPQHF. V gene TRBV2 combines with J gene TRBJ1-5; D remains ambiguous. The CDR3 extends over 13 amino acids. The germline V gene encodes CDR1 SNHLY and CDR2 FYNNEI. V was clipped by 1 base and J by 5 bases, with 6 bases between them.

This clonotype was counted only a few times. The chain has TRBV29-1 and TRBJ2-7, with D possibly TRBD2 on 6 matching bases. This CDR3 is built from 15 residues. Trimming shortened V by 4 bases and J by 5 bases, and 21 bases separated the two germline ends. Germline V CDR1 and CDR2: SQVTM, ANQGSEA. CDR3 nucleotides: TGCAGCGTTGCATTGAGACTAGTCCCCTATGACGAGCAGTACTTC. Translated, it gives CSVALRLVPYDEQYF.

This clonotype appeared a few times. The rearrangement joins TRBV7-6 to TRBJ2-7, with D perhaps TRBD2 (6 bases). The CDR3 has 14 residues. V lost 5 bases and J 7 bases, leaving 18 bases between the germline ends. Germline V gives CDR1 SGHVS, CDR2 FNYEAQ. The CDR3 sequence is CASSVRLDHDEQYF. Here the CDR3 DNA reads TGTGCCAGCAGCGTGAGACTAGATCACGATGAGCAGTACTTC.

In its sample, this clonotype was seen a few times. V is TRBV7-9 and J is TRBJ1-1; 12 nucleotides agree with TRBD1. CDR1 is SEHNR and CDR2 is FQNEAQ in the germline V gene (reference sequence). The trim removed 6 bases at V and 2 bases at J, leaving 4 bases unmatched. The CDR3 sequence is 15 residues long. The CDR3 protein is CASRSGTGGNTEAFF. The CDR3 nucleotides read TGTGCCAGCAGGTCCGGGACAGGGGGCAACACTGAAGCTTTCTTT. The entire variable domain, with the rest obtained from reference TRBV7-9 and TRBJ1-1, is as follows: DTGVSQNPRHKITKRGQNVTFRCDPISEHNRLYWYRQTLGQGPEFLTYFQNEAQLEKSRLLSDRFSAERPKGSFSTLEIQRTEQGDSAMYLCASRSGTGGNTEAFFGQGTRLTVV.

This chain uses TRBV21-1 with TRBJ1-1; TRBD1, the table's D call, lacks a check against the DNA. TRBV21-1 is a pseudogene. The CDR3 runs 13 residues. The CDR3 DNA is TGTGCCAGCGGCCCCGGGACAGCGACTGAAGCTTTCTTT. This encodes CASGPGTATEAFF.

V gene TRBV2 combines with J gene TRBJ2-3, with 7 bases identical to TRBD1. Germline CDR1 SNHLY, CDR2 FYNNEI. The trim removed 4 bases at V and 4 bases at J, leaving 2 bases unmatched. The CDR3 totals 13 residues. This CDR3 is CASSGGQPDTQYF. The CDR3 DNA is TGTGCCAGCAGTGGGGGACAGCCAGATACGCAGTATTTT.

Written as DNA, the CDR3 is TGCGCCAGCAGCAGACCTCCTCAAGAGACCCAGTACTTC. As protein: CASSRPPQETQYF. The chain uses TRBV5-1 and TRBJ2-5; no clear D. The ends were cut back, 4 bases at V and 2 bases at J, with 9 bases in the middle. In germline, CDR1 is SGHRS, CDR2 YFSETQ. The CDR3 spans 13 residues.

This clonotype was found a few times. The V gene is TRBV19, the J gene TRBJ1-1; 8 bases fit TRBD1. Germline assignment: CDR1 LNHDA and CDR2 SQIVND (reference sequence). The CDR3 covers 13 residues. V shed 2 bases, J shed 7 bases, and the junction held 3 bases outside the gene matches. The CDR3 sequence is CASSIQGAGEAFF. The CDR3 nucleotides are TGTGCCAGTAGTATACAGGGGGCAGGTGAAGCTTTCTTT.